This T cell receptor (beta chain) came from a study of response to subunit inactivated influenza vaccine. This clonotype has a handful of counts. This CDR3 has 15 amino acids. In germline, CDR1 is SGHTA, CDR2 FQGTGA. Trimming took 5 bases from V and 10 from J, leaving 21 bases between them. TCRdb fed the RT-PCR reads into MiXCR, producing one record per CDR3 protein. Seen here are roughly 540,000 distinct CDR3 sequences, roughly 23% observed once, and the top ten hold 2.5% to 3%. These data also featured in a second study, about T cells expressing NK-cell markers. That paper adds: Production of TCR beta cDNA relied on 5'RACE template switching with UMIs. The authors sequenced eight donors, of whom seven were HCMV-seropositive and one was seronegative. HCMV specificity was not established for the expanded NKG2C+ T cell clones.

This clonotype originated in a man aged 45-60 years who received an inactivated influenza vaccine. This rearrangement joins TRBV7-3 to TRBJ2-1, with a tentative D call TRBD2 (7 bases). The sequencing used CD4+ T cells sorted from PBMCs, collected 12 days after vaccination. The CDR3: CASSQRGGEGLEQFF. CDR3 DNA: TGTGCCAGCAGCCAAAGGGGGGGTGAGGGACTCGAGCAGTTCTTC.